This TCR beta chain emerged from a study of CD8 T cells in ankylosing spondylitis. As concerns this clonotype: The antigen remains unidentified.

Each CDR3 protein gets one entry after TCRdb re-called the 5' RACE reads with MiXCR. Among about 180,000 distinct CDR3 sequences, just over 9.5% were seen once, and the ten largest hold more than 13%. Findings of the study overall: Reportedly, disease-linked clones are significantly enriched in ankylosing spondylitis patients' matched synovial fluid.

The CDR3 is 15 residues long. J was trimmed by 6 bases and V by 6 bases; bases with no gene match: 10. The sample consisted of blood, either unsorted or a sorted T cell fraction (not recorded which). This TCR was recovered from a female donor with ankylosing spondylitis or in good health (not recorded which). The chain is built from TRBV12-3 or TRBV12-4 and TRBJ2-1, with TRBD2 matching over 8 bases. CDR3 in DNA: TGTGCCAGCAGCCTACTACCGGGACTAGGCAATGAGCAGTTCTTC. The encoded protein is CASSLLPGLGNEQFF.